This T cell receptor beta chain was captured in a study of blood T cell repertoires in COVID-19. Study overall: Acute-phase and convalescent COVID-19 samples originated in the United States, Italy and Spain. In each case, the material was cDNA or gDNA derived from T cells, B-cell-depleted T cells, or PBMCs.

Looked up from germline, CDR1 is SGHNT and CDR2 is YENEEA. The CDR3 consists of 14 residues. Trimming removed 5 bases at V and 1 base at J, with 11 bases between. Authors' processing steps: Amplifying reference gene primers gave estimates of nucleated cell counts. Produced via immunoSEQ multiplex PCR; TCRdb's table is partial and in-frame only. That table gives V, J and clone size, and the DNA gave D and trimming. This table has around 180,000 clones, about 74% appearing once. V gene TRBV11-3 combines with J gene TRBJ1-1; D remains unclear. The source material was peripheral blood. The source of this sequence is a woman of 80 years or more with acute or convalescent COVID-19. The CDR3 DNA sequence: TGTGCCAGCAGCCACCGGGGAGAGAACACTGAAGCTTTCTTT. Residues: CASSHRGENTEAFF.